This T cell receptor (beta chain) was identified in a study of T cell responses to AZD1222 COVID-19 vaccine. Assay: immunoSEQ multiplex PCR; the TCRdb copy retains only in-frame clones and omits some. The sample consists of roughly 70,000 clones, 75% to 90% of them appearing once. The V and J ends lost 0 bases and 0 bases respectively, with 9 bases between them. This CDR3 has 15 residues. Germline V gene data show CDR1 as LNHDA and CDR2 as SQIVND (reference sequence). Whether given at about 4 or about 12 weeks, second doses were pooled. This TCR came from an adult who received the AZD1222 COVID-19 vaccine. Specimen: peripheral blood, collected 28 days after the second AZD1222 dose. The rearrangement joins TRBV19 to TRBJ2-7; D not certain. The CDR3 DNA sequence: TGTGCCAGTAGTATAGACTATACGAGCTCCTACGAGCAGTACTTC. Residues: CASSIDYTSSYEQYF.